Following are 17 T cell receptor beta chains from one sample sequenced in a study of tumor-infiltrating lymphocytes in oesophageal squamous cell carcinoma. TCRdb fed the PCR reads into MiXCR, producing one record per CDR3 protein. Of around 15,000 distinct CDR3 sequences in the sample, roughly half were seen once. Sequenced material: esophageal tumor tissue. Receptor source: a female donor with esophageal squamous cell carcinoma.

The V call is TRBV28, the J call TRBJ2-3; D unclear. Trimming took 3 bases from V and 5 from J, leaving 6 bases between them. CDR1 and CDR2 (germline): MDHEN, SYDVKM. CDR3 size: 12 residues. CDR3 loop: CASSFPGDTQYF. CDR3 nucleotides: TGTGCCAGCAGTTTTCCGGGAGATACGCAGTATTTT.

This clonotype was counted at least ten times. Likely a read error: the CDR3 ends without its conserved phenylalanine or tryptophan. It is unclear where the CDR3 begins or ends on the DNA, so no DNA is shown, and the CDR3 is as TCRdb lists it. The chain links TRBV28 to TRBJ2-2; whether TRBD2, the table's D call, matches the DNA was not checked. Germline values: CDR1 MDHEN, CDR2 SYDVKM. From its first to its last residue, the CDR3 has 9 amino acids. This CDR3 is CASSFLRLA.

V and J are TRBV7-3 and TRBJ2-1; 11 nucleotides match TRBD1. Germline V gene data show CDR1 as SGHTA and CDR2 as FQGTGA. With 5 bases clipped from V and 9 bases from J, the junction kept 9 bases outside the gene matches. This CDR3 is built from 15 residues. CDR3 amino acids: CASSAGQGAISEQFF. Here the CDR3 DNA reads TGTGCCAGCAGCGCCGGACAGGGGGCGATCTCTGAGCAGTTCTTC.

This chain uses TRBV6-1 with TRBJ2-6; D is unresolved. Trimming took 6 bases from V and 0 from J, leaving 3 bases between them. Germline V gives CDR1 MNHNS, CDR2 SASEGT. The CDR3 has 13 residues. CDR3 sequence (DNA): TGTGCCAGCAGCATCTCTGGGGCCAACGTCCTGACTTTC. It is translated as CASSISGANVLTF.

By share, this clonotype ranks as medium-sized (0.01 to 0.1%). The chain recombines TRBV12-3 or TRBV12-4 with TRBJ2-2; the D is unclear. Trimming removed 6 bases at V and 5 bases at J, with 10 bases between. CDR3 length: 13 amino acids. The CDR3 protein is CASSRSLTGELFF. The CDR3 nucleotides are TGTGCCAGCAGCCGTTCGTTGACCGGGGAGCTGTTTTTT.

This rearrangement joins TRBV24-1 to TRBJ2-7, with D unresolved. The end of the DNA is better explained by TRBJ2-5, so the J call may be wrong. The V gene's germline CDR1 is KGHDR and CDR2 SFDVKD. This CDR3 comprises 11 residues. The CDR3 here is CATSVGETQYF. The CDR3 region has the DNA TGTGCCACCAGTGTTGGGGAGACCCAGTACTTC.

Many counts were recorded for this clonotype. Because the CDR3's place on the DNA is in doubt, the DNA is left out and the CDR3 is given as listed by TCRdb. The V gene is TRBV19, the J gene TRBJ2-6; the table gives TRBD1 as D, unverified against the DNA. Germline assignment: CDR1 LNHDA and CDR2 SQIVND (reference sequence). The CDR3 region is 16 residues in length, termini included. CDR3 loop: CASSWGGQGATLHLRF.

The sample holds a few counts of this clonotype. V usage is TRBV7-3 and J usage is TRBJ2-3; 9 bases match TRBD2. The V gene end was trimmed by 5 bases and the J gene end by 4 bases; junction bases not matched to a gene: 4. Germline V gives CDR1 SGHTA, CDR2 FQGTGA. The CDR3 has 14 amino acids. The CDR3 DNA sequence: TGTGCCAGCAGCGGTAGCGGGAGTGCAGATACGCAGTATTTT. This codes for CASSGSGSADTQYF.

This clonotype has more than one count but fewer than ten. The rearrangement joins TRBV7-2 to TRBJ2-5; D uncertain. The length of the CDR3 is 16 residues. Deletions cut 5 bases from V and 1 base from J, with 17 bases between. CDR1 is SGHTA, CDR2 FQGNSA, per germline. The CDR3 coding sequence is TGTGCCAGCAGCCGAGCACTATTAGGCCGCCAAGAGACCCAGTACTTC. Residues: CASSRALLGRQETQYF.

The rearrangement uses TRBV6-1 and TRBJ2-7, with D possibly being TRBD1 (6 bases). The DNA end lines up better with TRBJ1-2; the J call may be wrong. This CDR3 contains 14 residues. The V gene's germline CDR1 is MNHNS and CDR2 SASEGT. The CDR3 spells CASREGGESYGYTF. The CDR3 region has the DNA TGTGCCAGCAGAGAGGGGGGAGAGAGCTATGGCTACACCTTC.

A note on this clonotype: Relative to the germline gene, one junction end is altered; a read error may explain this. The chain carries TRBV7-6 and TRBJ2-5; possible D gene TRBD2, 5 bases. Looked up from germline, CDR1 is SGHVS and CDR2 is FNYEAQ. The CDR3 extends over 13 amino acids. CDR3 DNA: TGTGCTAGCAGCTTAACCCGAGGGGAGACCCAGTACTTC. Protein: CASSLTRGETQYF.

The CDR3: CASGWDQETQYF. The CDR3 DNA reads as TGTGCCAGCGGGTGGGATCAAGAGACCCAGTACTTC. The chain links TRBV6-1 to TRBJ2-5; D gene unclear. This CDR3 has 12 amino acids. The germline gives CDR1 MNHNS, CDR2 SASEGT. Trimming shortened V by 8 bases and J by 2 bases, and 9 bases separated the two germline ends.

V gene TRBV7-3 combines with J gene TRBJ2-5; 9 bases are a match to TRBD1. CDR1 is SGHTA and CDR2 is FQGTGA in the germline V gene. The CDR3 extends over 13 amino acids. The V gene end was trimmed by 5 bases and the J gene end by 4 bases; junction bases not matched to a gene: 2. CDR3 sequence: CASSTTGGETQYF. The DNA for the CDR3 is TGTGCCAGCAGCACGACAGGGGGAGAGACCCAGTACTTC.

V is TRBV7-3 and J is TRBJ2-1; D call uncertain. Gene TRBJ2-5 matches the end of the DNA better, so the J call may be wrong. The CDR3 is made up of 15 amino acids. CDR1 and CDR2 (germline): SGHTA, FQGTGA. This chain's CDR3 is CASSLFAGFQETQYF. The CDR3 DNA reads TGTGCCAGCAGCTTATTTGCCGGCTTCCAAGAGACCCAGTACTTC.

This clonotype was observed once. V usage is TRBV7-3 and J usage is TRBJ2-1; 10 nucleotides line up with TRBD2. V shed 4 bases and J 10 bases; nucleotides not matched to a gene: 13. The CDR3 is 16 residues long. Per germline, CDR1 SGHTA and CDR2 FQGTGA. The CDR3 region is CASSYSSGGLGGEQFF. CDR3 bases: TGTGCCAGCAGCTACTCTAGCGGGGGACTAGGGGGAGAGCAGTTCTTC.

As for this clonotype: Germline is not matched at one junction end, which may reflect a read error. The CDR3 here is CASGLGQGTDTQYF. The CDR3 bases are TGTGCCAGCGGCTTAGGTCAGGGTACAGATACGCAGTATTTT. V and J are TRBV7-2 and TRBJ2-3; D might be TRBD1 (5 bases). Germline V lookup: CDR1 SGHTA, CDR2 FQGNSA. The CDR3 contains 14 residues.

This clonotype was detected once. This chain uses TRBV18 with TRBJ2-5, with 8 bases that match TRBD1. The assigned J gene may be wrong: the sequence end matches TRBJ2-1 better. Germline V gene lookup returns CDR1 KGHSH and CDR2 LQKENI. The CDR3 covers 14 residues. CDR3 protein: CASSPGQGRETQFF. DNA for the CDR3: TGTGCCAGCTCACCAGGACAGGGAAGAGAGACCCAGTTCTTC.